The clone carrying this T cell receptor beta chain was counted only a few times. TCRdb re-analysed the PCR reads in MiXCR, keeping a single row per CDR3 protein. The sample shows approximately 500,000 distinct CDR3 sequences, 20% to 25% of them seen only once. In germline, CDR1 is MNHEY, CDR2 SVGEGT. With 6 bases clipped from V and 7 bases from J, the junction kept 17 bases outside the gene matches. The CDR3 contains 16 residues. The entry originates in a study of molecular identifiers for immune sequencing clone quantification. The source is a human donor in good health. Some libraries in this study had Jurkat cell RNA spiked in. The sequenced material came from naive CD8+ T cells from blood, with Jurkat cell RNA spiked in. Stated subset: FACS-sorted CD8+CD4-CCR7+CD45RA+ naive T cells. This chain joins TRBV6-2 or TRBV6-3 and TRBJ2-7; 8 bases map to TRBD2. The CDR3 loop reads CASSRSGTRNSVEQYF. Here the CDR3 DNA reads TGTGCCAGCAGCCGCTCAGGGACTAGAAACTCGGTTGAGCAGTACTTC.